A selection of T cell receptor beta chains follows, all from one sample in a study of CD8 T cells in ankylosing spondylitis. TCRdb reprocessed the 5' RACE reads via MiXCR and lists one record per CDR3 protein. Of a few hundred thousand distinct CDR3 sequences detected, about 10% appear once; the ten largest clones hold about 6.8%. Sample: blood, either unsorted or a sorted T cell fraction (not recorded which). These receptors were obtained from a male donor with ankylosing spondylitis or in good health (not recorded which). Each CDR3 is given with its conserved first and last residue. The D gene is left open where the match is weak. Clone size appears in some rows only: once, few, many, or a class for an expanded clone.

clone_size	j_call	v_call	d_call	cdr3_nt	cdr3_aa
many	TRBJ1-1	TRBV11-2	TRBD1	TGTGCCAGCAGCTTATACAGGGGAGGGGTTCAGACAGCCATGAACACTGAAGCTTTCTTT	CASSLYRGGVQTAMNTEAFF
many	TRBJ2-3	TRBV27	.	TGTGCCCGCAGGGGGGCGCGTGGCACAGATACGCAGTATTTT	CARRGARGTDTQYF
many	TRBJ2-2	TRBV24-1	.	TGTGCCACCAGTGACGGCATGACAGCCGGGGAGCTGTTTTTT	CATSDGMTAGELFF
once	TRBJ2-2	TRBV11-2	TRBD2	TGTGCCAGCAGCGCCACTAGCGGGAGGGCCTTTGTTTCGATATCGGGGGAGCTGTTTTTT	CASSATSGRAFVSISGELFF
few	TRBJ1-2	TRBV12-3/TRBV12-4	.	TGTGCCAGCAGTCCGGTCGGGTTCAGTCGTGGCTACACCTTC	CASSPVGFSRGYTF
many	TRBJ2-5	TRBV25-1	TRBD2	TGTGCCAGCAGTACCCAGAAGCGGGAACCCCGGGAAGAGACCCAGTACTTC	CASSTQKREPREETQYF
many	TRBJ2-4	TRBV5-1	.	TGCGCCAGCAGCGTGGGGTACGGCAAAAACATTCAGTACTTC	CASSVGYGKNIQYF
.	TRBJ1-3	TRBV20-1	TRBD1	TGCAGTGCGCCACAGGGGAGTGGATCTGGAAACACCATATATTTT	CSAPQGSGSGNTIYF
few	TRBJ1-2	TRBV30	.	TGTGCCTGGAGTGTAATAGAGGGCTATGGCTACACCTTC	CAWSVIEGYGYTF
many	TRBJ2-3	TRBV20-1	.	TGCAGTTTAAGGGAGCAGAGCACAGATACGCAGTATTTT	CSLREQSTDTQYF
many	TRBJ1-2	TRBV3-1	.	TGTGCCAGCAGCCAATTATCAACAGAATCCTATGGCTACACCTTC	CASSQLSTESYGYTF
many	TRBJ2-2	TRBV12-3/TRBV12-4	.	TGTGCCAGCGGGGGGTCGACCGGGGAGCTGTTTTTT	CASGGSTGELFF
many	TRBJ1-1	TRBV12-3/TRBV12-4	.	TGTGCCAGCGCAATCCTAATGAACACTGAAGCTTTCTTT	CASAILMNTEAFF
.	TRBJ1-1	TRBV7-9	.	TGTGCCAGCAGCTTATCCCAGGGCCGGAACACTGAAGCTTTCTTT	CASSLSQGRNTEAFF
many	TRBJ2-5	TRBV20-1	.	TGCAGTGCTAGAGATCGAAGTGAATACCAAGAGACCCAGTACTTC	CSARDRSEYQETQYF
few	TRBJ2-5	TRBV5-4	.	TGTGCCAGCAGTCGGTTCCCTGGGCTTGAGACCCAGTACTTC	CASSRFPGLETQYF
many	TRBJ2-2	TRBV12-3/TRBV12-4	TRBD1	TGTGCCAGCAGACGGACAGGAGGTATCACCGGGGAGCTGTTTTTT	CASRRTGGITGELFF
.	TRBJ2-1	TRBV25-1	TRBD2	TGTGCCAGCAGAGTTCCGGGACTAGAGGATGAGCAGTTATTC	CASRVPGLEDEQLF
.	TRBJ2-7	TRBV18	TRBD1	TGTGCCAGCTCATCAGGGGGCTCGTCGGTGCAGTACTTC	CASSSGGSSVQYF